The 18 T cell receptor beta chains given below trace back to one sample, sequenced in a study of PD-1 blockade in classical Hodgkin lymphoma (TCRdb year 2020). Receptors were amplified or captured by the immunoSEQ multiplex PCR assay. TCRdb's version of the immuneACCESS table is confined to in-frame rearrangements and falls short of the full clone set. An unresolved V gene accounts for under half of the shortfall where checked; the remainder is of unknown origin. Recorded for this sample are around 30,000 clones; roughly two thirds of them occurred a single time. Around 15% of the sample comes from the top ten. The time point label of this sample denotes: cycle 2 day 1 (C2D1) of nivolumab. Every trial patient had relapsed after autologous stem cell transplantation, and cohorts A, B and C differed in prior brentuximab vedotin exposure. The sequencing used peripheral blood mononuclear cells (PBMCs), collected before the second cycle of nivolumab. These receptors all come from a human donor with classical Hodgkin lymphoma.

This chain's CDR3 is CASGKGLRTDTQYF. The CDR3 nucleotides are TGTGCCAGCGGTAAGGGGCTTCGCACAGATACGCAGTATTTT. The chain recombines TRBV7-2 with TRBJ2-3; D is perhaps TRBD1 (5 bases). This CDR3 is built from 14 residues. The V end was cut by 8 bases, the J end by 1 base, with 13 bases between. From germline, CDR1 is SGHTA and CDR2 FQGNSA.

This chain links TRBV7-8 with TRBJ2-7; D uncertain. CDR1 is SGHVS, CDR2 FQNEAQ, per germline. Between the trimmed V and J ends, which lost 4 bases and 2 bases, there was a span of 9 bases. The CDR3 is 13 amino acids. CDR3 sequence: CASSSRAAYEQYV. CDR3 nucleotide sequence: TGTGCCAGCAGCTCCCGGGCAGCCTACGAGCAGTACGTC.

This sequence joins TRBV6-6 and TRBJ2-7; the D gene is possibly TRBD1 (5 bases). Trimming stripped 11 bases from V and 0 bases from J, with 17 bases between. The CDR3 covers 14 residues. The germline gives CDR1 MNHNY, CDR2 SVGAGI (reference sequence). CDR3 DNA: TGTGCCGTCTCATCAGGGTCCTCCTCCTACGAGCAGTACTTC. Amino acids: CAVSSGSSSYEQYF.

The chain combines TRBV28 with TRBJ1-6, with TRBD1 identical over 7 bases. The CDR3 runs 13 residues. V shed 6 bases, J shed 10 bases, and the junction held 6 bases outside the gene matches. CDR1 and CDR2 (germline): MDHEN, SYDVKM. This CDR3 reads CASRPDRLSPLHF. DNA for the CDR3: TGTGCCAGCAGGCCGGACAGGTTGTCACCCCTCCACTTT. The whole variable domain, filled in from reference TRBV28 and TRBJ1-6, reads DVKVTQSSRYLVKRTGEKVFLECVQDMDHENMFWYRQDPGLGLRLIYFSYDVKMKEKGDIPEGYSVSREKKERFSLILESASTNQTSMYLCASRPDRLSPLHFGNGTRLTVT.

The chain is built from TRBV18 and TRBJ1-5, with a possible D match to TRBD1 (6 bases). Per germline, CDR1 KGHSH and CDR2 LQKENI. V shed 3 bases and J shed 6 bases, with 12 bases lying between them. There are 14 residues in the CDR3. CDR3: CASSPSGGAQPQHF. The DNA of the CDR3 is TGTGCCAGCTCACCCTCGGGGGGGGCTCAGCCCCAGCATTTT. Combining the CDR3 with reference TRBV18 and TRBJ1-5 gives the whole variable domain NAGVMQNPRHLVRRRGQEARLRCSPMKGHSHVYWYRQLPEEGLKFMVYLQKENIIDESGMPKERFSAEFPKEGPSILRIQQVVRGDSAAYFCASSPSGGAQPQHFGDGTRLSIL.

This clone appeared a single time. This chain joins TRBV30 and TRBJ2-2; D may be TRBD2 (6 bases). V lost 4 bases and J lost 4, with 16 bases in between. The CDR3 has 15 residues. Germline V gene lookup returns CDR1 GTSNPN and CDR2 SVGIG (reference sequence). The CDR3 is CAWIGGLGSTGELFF. DNA for the CDR3: TGTGCCTGGATTGGGGGACTCGGTAGCACCGGGGAGCTGTTTTTT. The complete variable domain, with remaining parts taken from reference TRBV30 and TRBJ2-2, reads SQTIHQWPATLVQPVGSPLSLECTVEGTSNPNLYWYRQAAGRGLQLLFYSVGIGQISSEVPQNLSASRPQDRQFILSSKKLLLSDSGFYLCAWIGGLGSTGELFFGEGSRLTVL.

The chain is built from TRBV6-1 and TRBJ1-5; TRBD1 agrees at 7 bases. The CDR3 runs 17 residues. After removal of 1 base from V and 2 bases from J, the junction contained 8 bases not matched to a gene. The germline gives CDR1 MNHNS, CDR2 SASEGT. The CDR3 is CASSEGQGGPRNQPQHF. CDR3 bases: TGTGCCAGCAGTGAAGGACAGGGTGGTCCTCGCAATCAGCCCCAGCATTTT.

This chain connects TRBV5-5 to TRBJ2-3; maybe TRBD1 (5 bases). Germline loops: CDR1 SGHKS, CDR2 YYEKEE (reference sequence). The V end lost 4 bases, the J end lost 5 bases, and 20 bases lay between the germline ends. This CDR3 region has 16 residues. Here the CDR3 reads CASSDQGAGFKDTQYF. For the CDR3, the DNA is TGTGCCAGCAGCGACCAAGGTGCAGGGTTTAAAGATACGCAGTATTTT.

This rearrangement joins TRBV28 to TRBJ1-1; no clear D gene. Per the germline V gene, CDR1 is MDHEN and CDR2 is SYDVKM. This CDR3 is built from 11 residues. V lost 11 bases and J lost 0, with 7 bases in between. CDR3 loop: CASLVNTEAFF. CDR3 bases: TGTGCCTCCCTCGTGAACACTGAAGCTTTCTTT.

The V gene is TRBV7-9, the J gene TRBJ1-1, with D uncertain. Trimming removed 5 bases at V and 3 bases at J, with 28 bases between. Germline CDR1 and CDR2: SEHNR and FQNEAQ (reference sequence). This CDR3 contains 19 residues. The CDR3 is CASSVRHPDSPERYTEAFF. The CDR3, as DNA: TGTGCCAGCAGCGTCCGGCACCCCGATTCACCCGAAAGATACACTGAAGCTTTCTTT.

The chain combines TRBV27 with TRBJ2-7; 11 positions agree with TRBD2. V was pared by 5 bases and J by 7 bases, with 10 bases of the junction left unmatched. Per germline, CDR1 MNHEY and CDR2 SMNVEV (reference sequence). CDR3 size: 15 residues. The DNA for the CDR3 is TGTGCCAGCAGTAATTTAGCGGGGGGGATTCAGGAGCAGTACGTC. It translates to CASSNLAGGIQEQYV.

This chain links TRBV28 with TRBJ2-7; D call uncertain. Trimming removed 3 bases at V and 0 bases at J, with 9 bases between. Germline-derived CDR1 and CDR2 are MDHEN and SYDVKM. CDR3 length equals 14 residues. CDR3 bases: TGTGCCAGCAGTTTTGTCACTTCCTCCTACGAGCAGTACTTC. It translates to CASSFVTSSYEQYF.

J is TRBJ2-2 and V is TRBV2, with D maybe TRBD2 (7 bases). The length of the CDR3 is 13 residues. V was clipped by 8 bases and J by 7 bases, with 14 bases between them. Germline CDR1 SNHLY, CDR2 FYNNEI. The DNA of the CDR3 is TGTGCCAGCTCCGGGGGGCAGGGCGGGGAGCTGTTTTTT. As protein: CASSGGQGGELFF.

This chain uses TRBV14 with TRBJ2-2, with TRBD1 matching over 7 bases. CDR1 is SGHDN and CDR2 is FVKESK in the germline V gene. The CDR3 has 15 amino acids. The V segment lost 2 bases and the J segment 7 bases; nucleotides outside the gene matches: 7. The CDR3 spells CASSQYRGGGGELFF. The CDR3 DNA reads TGTGCCAGCAGCCAATATCGAGGGGGCGGCGGGGAGCTGTTTTTT.

The gene calls are TRBV27 and TRBJ2-3, with a possible D match to TRBD2 (6 bases). Looked up from germline, CDR1 is MNHEY and CDR2 is SMNVEV (reference sequence). This CDR3 has 16 amino acids. V was clipped by 5 bases and J by 4 bases, with 19 bases between them. CDR3 nucleotide sequence: TGTGCCAGCAGTCCCCTCCGAGGCGGGACGGCAGATACGCAGTATTTT. Protein product: CASSPLRGGTADTQYF.

Only one count was recorded for this clone. The chain is built from TRBV4-2 and TRBJ1-2; D is undetermined. CDR3 length: 15 amino acids. V lost 2 bases to trimming and J lost 4 bases, with 14 bases between them. The germline V gene has CDR1 LGHNA and CDR2 YNFKEQ. CDR3 bases: TGTGCCAGCAGCCAAACAATGTCTGGGTTCTATGGCTACACCTTC. It yields the protein CASSQTMSGFYGYTF.

V is TRBV11-1 and J is TRBJ2-1, with TRBD1 matching 7 bases. CDR1 is SGHAT and CDR2 is FQDESV in the germline V gene (reference sequence). This CDR3 comprises 15 residues. The V segment lost 3 bases and the J segment 2 bases; nucleotides outside the gene matches: 4. The CDR3 DNA reads as TGTGCCAGCAGCTTGGCTGGGACAGCCTACAATGAGCAGTTCTTC. This encodes CASSLAGTAYNEQFF.

This clone was recorded only once. The chain employs TRBV28 and TRBJ2-5; D uncertain. Looked up from germline, CDR1 is MDHEN and CDR2 is SYDVKM. V lost 4 bases and J lost 3, with 9 bases in between. The CDR3 length is 13 residues. The CDR3 loop reads CASSSDIEETQYF. CDR3 DNA sequence: TGTGCCAGCAGTTCAGACATAGAAGAGACCCAGTACTTC.